Below are 23 T cell receptor beta chains sequenced from a single sample in a study of neurological immune-mediated disorders. One entry per CDR3 protein, called by TCRdb with MiXCR from the 5' RACE reads. The sample records about 50,000 distinct CDR3 sequences, over 8% being singletons. The time point denotes: longitudinal time-point 1 (baseline). Sequenced: PBMCs. The receptors were sampled from a middle-aged woman in good health.

This clonotype was counted many times. This chain links TRBV12-3 or TRBV12-4 with TRBJ2-7; D is possibly TRBD2 (5 bases). CDR3 length: 15 residues. Trimming took 1 base from V and 6 from J, leaving 16 bases between them. The CDR3: CASSLVGAEVGEQYF. In nucleotides, the CDR3 is TGTGCCAGCAGTTTAGTTGGAGCGGAAGTAGGCGAGCAGTACTTC.

Many counts were recorded for this clonotype. The V call is TRBV6-2 or TRBV6-3, the J call TRBJ2-3, with TRBD2 identical over 8 bases. V shed 7 bases and J 2 bases; nucleotides not matched to a gene: 17. The CDR3 is made up of 18 amino acids. Per the germline V gene, CDR1 is MNHEY and CDR2 is SVGEGT. The CDR3 region is CASINHWTSPPNTDTQYF. The CDR3 DNA reads as TGTGCCAGCATCAACCACTGGACTAGCCCACCCAACACAGATACGCAGTATTTT.

The rearrangement uses TRBV25-1 and TRBJ1-2; 7 nucleotides match TRBD1. V gave up 4 bases and J gave up 3 bases; unmatched junction bases: 2. CDR3 length equals 13 residues. In germline, CDR1 is MGHDK, CDR2 SYGVNS. CDR3 DNA: TGTGCCAGCAGTGCCGGGACAGACTATGGCTACACCTTC. This encodes CASSAGTDYGYTF.

As concerns this clonotype: A much larger clone differs from this one at a single base, so this may be a read error. V gene TRBV9 combines with J gene TRBJ2-1; 12 bases are a match to TRBD2. CDR3 length equals 15 residues. In germline, CDR1 is SGDLS, CDR2 YYNGEE. For the CDR3, the DNA is TGTGTCAGCAGCGCCGGACTAGCGGGACGCCGGGAGCAGTTCTTC. Protein product: CVSSAGLAGRREQFF.

This clonotype was seen ten or more times. The chain links TRBV5-1 to TRBJ1-2, with D hard to call. The CDR3 has 12 residues. Germline CDR1 and CDR2: SGHRS and YFSETQ. V was shortened by 5 bases and J by 8 bases, with 13 bases between the two germline ends. The CDR3 sequence is CASSPETQGYTF. DNA for the CDR3: TGCGCCAGCAGTCCGGAGACCCAAGGCTACACCTTC.

This clonotype was counted at least ten times. This CDR3 is CASSLDQNTEAFF. The CDR3 nucleotides read TGCGCCAGCAGCTTGGACCAAAACACTGAAGCTTTCTTT. The chain is built from TRBV5-1 and TRBJ1-1; D ambiguous. V was pared by 0 bases and J by 2 bases, with 5 bases between. CDR1 is SGHRS and CDR2 is YFSETQ in the germline V gene. The CDR3 sequence is 13 residues long.

This clonotype was recorded at least ten times. The J gene is TRBJ2-3, the V gene TRBV20-1; TRBD2 agrees at 12 bases. The CDR3 covers 15 residues. Germline loops: CDR1 DFQATT, CDR2 SNEGSKA (reference sequence). Germline trimming cut 6 bases from V and 4 bases from J; bases unmatched to any gene: 8. CDR3 DNA sequence: TGCAGTGCCACCCACCCTAGCGGGAGGGCAGATACGCAGTATTTT. It specifies CSATHPSGRADTQYF.

In its sample, this clonotype was seen many times. This sequence joins TRBV6-5 and TRBJ2-7; a weak D match, TRBD1 (6 bases). The V end lost 6 bases, the J end lost 0 bases, and 12 bases lay between the germline ends. The V gene's germline CDR1 is MNHEY and CDR2 SVGAGI. This CDR3 has 14 amino acids. The CDR3 loop is CASSRGRLSYEQYF. The CDR3, as DNA: TGTGCCAGCAGCAGGGGACGCCTCTCCTACGAGCAGTACTTC.

This clonotype occurred many times. This chain joins TRBV7-2 and TRBJ2-4; D is undetermined. Between the trimmed V and J ends, which lost 0 bases and 7 bases, there was a span of 4 bases. The CDR3 is made up of 12 amino acids. Germline CDR1 is SGHTA and CDR2 is FQGNSA. The CDR3 region is CASSLADNIQYF. The CDR3 DNA is TGTGCCAGCAGCTTAGCTGACAACATTCAGTACTTC.

This clonotype was observed at least ten times. V and J are TRBV7-8 and TRBJ2-3, with D hard to call. With 5 bases removed from V and 3 bases from J, the gap between germline ends came to 21 bases. CDR1 and CDR2 from the germline V gene are SGHVS and FQNEAQ. The CDR3 sequence is 17 residues long. The CDR3 sequence is CASSPRSGPAGTDTQYF. The CDR3 region has the DNA TGTGCCAGCAGCCCCCGATCGGGCCCTGCAGGAACAGATACGCAGTATTTT.

The table lists this clonotype with many counts. The chain uses TRBV7-2 and TRBJ2-1; TRBD2 agrees at 12 bases. The germline V gene encodes CDR1 SGHTA and CDR2 FQGNSA. The CDR3 is 16 amino acids. V lost 5 bases and J lost 2; bases outside the gene matches: 4. The DNA of the CDR3 is TGTGCCAGCAGCATGCGACTAGCGGGAGCCTACAATGAGCAGTTCTTC. It is translated as CASSMRLAGAYNEQFF. Full variable domain (rest looked up from reference TRBV7-2 and TRBJ2-1): GAGVSQSPSNKVTEKGKDVELRCDPISGHTALYWYRQSLGQGLEFLIYFQGNSAPDKSGLPSDRFSAERTGGSVSTLTIQRTQQEDSAVYLCASSMRLAGAYNEQFFGPGTRLTVL.

This clonotype was recorded many times. V is TRBV12-3 or TRBV12-4 and J is TRBJ2-5, with D possibly being TRBD2 (5 bases). The CDR3 extends over 13 amino acids. V was pared by 3 bases and J by 4 bases, with 9 bases between. CDR3 region: CASSFGGLETQYF. In DNA, the CDR3 is TGTGCCAGCAGTTTTGGCGGGTTAGAGACCCAGTACTTC.

As concerns this clonotype: This sequence may be a read error, since a much larger clone differs from it by one base. The rearrangement uses TRBV7-2 and TRBJ2-7; D is uncertain. This CDR3 is 14 amino acids long. V was clipped by 5 bases and J by 3 bases, with 14 bases between them. Germline V gene sequence: CDR1 SGHTA, CDR2 FQGNSA. CDR3 residues: CASSPRQISYEQYF. The CDR3 DNA reads TGTGCCAGCAGCCCCAGACAAATAAGCTACGAGCAGTACTTC.

This clonotype was seen many times. The CDR3 loop is CSASDRGRLTEAFF. CDR3 sequence (DNA): TGCAGTGCTAGTGACAGGGGACGACTCACTGAAGCTTTCTTT. The chain couples TRBV20-1 to TRBJ1-1; 8 nucleotides line up with TRBD1. Germline trimming cut 3 bases from V and 4 bases from J; bases unmatched to any gene: 7. Germline CDR1 and CDR2: DFQATT and SNEGSKA (reference sequence). The CDR3 loop spans 14 amino acids.

Ten or more counts support this clonotype. The chain recombines TRBV19 with TRBJ2-5, with a tentative D call TRBD2 (6 bases). This CDR3 spans 12 amino acids. V lost 5 bases to trimming and J lost 4 bases, with 8 bases between them. Looked up from germline, CDR1 is LNHDA and CDR2 is SQIVND (reference sequence). CDR3: CASSRGRETQYF. CDR3 DNA: TGTGCCAGTAGTCGGGGGAGAGAGACCCAGTACTTC.

This clonotype was detected many times. The chain is built from TRBV10-2 and TRBJ2-4, with TRBD2 matching over 8 bases. Germline V gene sequence: CDR1 WSHSY, CDR2 SAAADI. Unmatched junction bases numbered 6, after V lost 5 bases and J lost 3 bases. This CDR3 contains 15 residues. As DNA, the CDR3 is TGCGCCAGCAGTTACCCCGGGGGGGGCAAAAACATTCAGTACTTC. Its protein product is CASSYPGGGKNIQYF.

This clonotype was seen at least ten times. This chain joins TRBV5-1 and TRBJ2-7; no clear D gene. V was shortened by 4 bases and J by 7 bases, with 15 bases between the two germline ends. CDR3 length: 13 residues. Germline CDR1 SGHRS, CDR2 YFSETQ. This CDR3 is CASSTQTASEQYF. The CDR3 coding sequence is TGCGCCAGCAGCACCCAGACGGCGAGTGAGCAGTACTTC.

A remark on this clonotype: A much larger clone differs from this one at a single base, so this may be a read error. The DNA for the CDR3 is TGTGCCAGCAGCCGAAGGGGCGTTGTGGAAAGTGAAGCTTTCTTT. Residues: CASSRRGVVESEAFF. This chain links TRBV14 with TRBJ1-1, with D possibly being TRBD1 (5 bases). The germline gives CDR1 SGHDN, CDR2 FVKESK. The CDR3 is 15 amino acids. Deletions cut 4 bases from V and 7 bases from J, with 19 bases between. The complete variable domain, with remaining parts taken from reference TRBV14 and TRBJ1-1, reads EAGVTQFPSHSVIEKGQTVTLRCDPISGHDNLYWYRRVMGKEIKFLLHFVKESKQDESGMPNNRFLAERTGGTYSTLKVQPAELEDSGVYFCASSRRGVVESEAFFGQGTRLTVV.

This chain joins TRBV5-5 and TRBJ2-1; a possible D gene is TRBD2 (6 bases). The CDR3 runs 16 residues. Trimming took 4 bases from V and 0 from J, leaving 14 bases between them. The germline V gene has CDR1 SGHKS and CDR2 YYEKEE (reference sequence). The CDR3 region has the DNA TGTGCCAGCAGCCCCGGGACTCGCTCCTCCTACAATGAGCAGTTCTTC. Its translation is CASSPGTRSSYNEQFF.

This clonotype was seen many times. V usage is TRBV12-3 or TRBV12-4 and J usage is TRBJ2-5; TRBD2 agrees at 8 bases. V lost 6 bases, J lost 1 base, and 4 bases stayed unmatched. This CDR3 is 14 amino acids long. For the CDR3, the DNA is TGTGCCAGCAGCCCGGGGGGGGTCCAAGAGACCCAGTACTTC. Translated: CASSPGGVQETQYF.

This clonotype was detected many times. V is TRBV7-8 and J is TRBJ2-3; D is perhaps TRBD1 (6 bases). CDR3 length: 16 residues. Germline CDR1 is SGHVS and CDR2 is FQNEAQ. V dropped 5 bases and J dropped 1 base, with 16 bases sitting between them. DNA of the CDR3: TGTGCCAGCAGCCCACTCAGGGGAAGAGGCACAGATACGCAGTATTTT. It codes for CASSPLRGRGTDTQYF. Using reference TRBV7-8 and TRBJ2-3 for the parts outside the CDR3, the full variable domain is GAGVSQSPRYKVAKRGQDVALRCDPISGHVSLFWYQQALGQGPEFLTYFQNEAQLDKSGLPSDRFFAERPEGSVSTLKIQRTQQEDSAVYLCASSPLRGRGTDTQYFGPGTRLTVL.

This clonotype has at least ten counts. The chain links TRBV20-1 to TRBJ2-6; TRBD2 is a possible D gene (6 bases). This CDR3 spans 16 amino acids. Germline loops: CDR1 DFQATT, CDR2 SNEGSKA (reference sequence). V lost 5 bases, J lost 1 base, and 15 bases lay in between. Here the CDR3 reads CSAWGNGGSGANVLTF. The CDR3 nucleotides are TGCAGTGCTTGGGGGAACGGAGGGTCTGGGGCCAACGTCCTGACTTTC.

This clonotype came up many times. The chain is built from TRBV4-3 and TRBJ1-2; D unclear. Between the trimmed V and J ends, which lost 0 bases and 8 bases, there was a span of 22 bases. The CDR3 contains 17 residues. Germline V CDR1 and CDR2: LGHNA, YSLEER. The CDR3 DNA reads TGCGCCAGCAGCCAAGATTGGAATAGTGTAATCCTTCAAGGCTACACCTTC. Its protein is CASSQDWNSVILQGYTF.